This TCR beta chain was sequenced during a study of T cells in Graves' hyperthyroidism and ophthalmopathy (dated by TCRdb to the late 2010s). The study in broad terms: Peripheral blood samples were taken at the time of initial diagnosis, prior to any treatment. To identify distinguishing TCR V-J signatures, a discovery cohort of around 98 patients was used, comprising some 45 with Graves' ophthalmopathy and roughly 60 with stable Graves' hyperthyroidism. Whether ophthalmopathy could be predicted prospectively was tested in an independent validation cohort made up of fewer than 20 hyperthyroidism patients plus 17 patients who later progressed to ophthalmopathy. The roughly 91 discovery patients were randomly divided into training and test sets at a 7:3 ratio. The study also compared thyroid tissue and blood T-cell repertoires from more than 5 Graves' hyperthyroidism patients. After sampling, hyperthyroidism patients received methimazole starting at 30 mg daily, and ophthalmopathy patients received high-dose intravenous methylprednisolone. TCR Vbeta CDR3 sequencing of 130 to 150 peripheral blood samples (43 ophthalmopathy, 75 to 80 hyperthyroidism and roughly 17 progressor patients) is reported in the paper.

In the ophthalmopathy patients, disease was moderately to severely active, with a Clinical Activity Score of 3 or more, a NOSPECS grade of 4 or more, and a duration of less than 3 months. Any patient with an uncontrolled infection, another autoimmune disease, pregnancy or lactation was excluded. Diagnoses relied on clinical symptoms, serum thyroxine and TRAb, thyroid ultrasound and orbital computed tomography. PBMCs were separated from approximately 9.9 ml of fresh peripheral blood using Ficoll-Paque density gradient centrifugation. Total RNA was extracted with Trizol reagent, and quality was checked on an Agilent 2100 Bioanalyzer. From its cysteine to its phenylalanine, the CDR3 spans 15 amino acids. Just CDR3 DNA is preserved here, 45 bases in frame from base 1. Taken from the germline V gene, the CDR1 and CDR2 loops are SGHRS and YFSETQ. This clonotype came up many times. Its antigen remains undetermined. The junction and the germline gene differ at one end; a read error may be behind it.

The investigation overall reported the following: A model built on a 13 V-J signature distinguished ophthalmopathy from stable hyperthyroidism, reaching approximately 89% sensitivity and about 81% specificity in cross-validation and 80%/75% in testing. No statistical method was used to fix the sample size in advance, and group allocation was not hidden from the investigators. Blood samples also contained most of the expanded thyroid clonotypes (frequency above 0.001), which suggests that blood repertoires may reflect thyroid immune responses. In validation, progression to ophthalmopathy was predicted by the model with around 70% sensitivity and approximately 78% specificity, a median of around 5.9 months before onset.

The TCR beta CDR3 regions were amplified from RNA transcripts. For the first round of RT-PCR on the TCR CDR3, the HTBI primer set was used together with the Qiagen OneStep RT-PCR kit. A second multiplex PCR round built the libraries, followed by size selection and purification. Sequencing of the libraries was done on an Illumina HiSeq2000 using paired-end 100 bp reads. The study's processing was this. Raw data were processed with SOAPnuke, discarding reads with adapters, uncalled bases, mean Phred below 15, or no exact constant-primer or identifier match. COPE v1.2.5 was used to merge the high-quality paired reads, and each unique nucleotide sequence was defined as a clonotype. MiTCR v1.1 was used to align clonotypes to the IMGT TRBV, TRBD and TRBJ reference segments. The analysis was restricted to V-J combinations with a frequency above 0.0001, which together covered over 99% of the repertoires. The TCS score was defined as F50 (clonal expansion) divided by E x V (chaos), with BLOSUM62-based TCRdist calculated between CDR3 peptides within each V-J. Welch's t-statistics and random forest reduced around 510 V-J features to around 14, which were used in a naive Bayes classifier (R e1071). TCRdb reprocessing: public reads trimmed at Q25 with fastp, clones called with MiXCR, in-frame beta chains kept. Rows with a matching CDR3 protein are joined into one entry that keeps the most common DNA and genes. The V and J calls reflect TCRdb's pipeline rather than the authors' work. In all, the sample holds some 570,000 distinct CDR3 sequences, and 17% of those were seen once. Jointly, the top ten make up around 17% of the sample.

Material for sequencing was blood. This TCR came from a woman aged 18-29 years with Graves' ophthalmopathy. This chain joins TRBV5-1 to TRBJ1-5; TRBD1 is a weak D gene call, 6 bases matching. CDR3 protein: CASSLGGNSNQPQHF. The sequenced DNA is TGTGCCAGCAGTTTAGGGGGGAATAGCAATCAGCCCCAGCATTTT.